Below, 19 T cell receptor beta chains from the same sample are listed, as sequenced in a study of T cells in Graves' hyperthyroidism and ophthalmopathy. The investigators amplified TCR beta CDR3 regions from RNA transcripts. Initially, a first-round RT-PCR of the TCR CDR3 employed the HTBI primer set. TCRdb recomputed calls from the multiplex PCR reads with MiXCR, one row per CDR3 protein. This sample has roughly 420,000 distinct CDR3 sequences, with 15% to 19% found just once. Sequencing input: blood. The receptors here all came from a woman aged 18-35 years with Graves' hyperthyroidism.

This clonotype occurred a few times. V and J are TRBV14 and TRBJ1-4; 8 bases match TRBD1. The CDR3 extends over 16 amino acids. Germline CDR1 SGHDN, CDR2 FVKESK. Trimming cost V 3 bases and J 7 bases; bases outside gene matches: 10. CDR3 bases: TGTGCCAGCAGCCAGACCGACAGGGGAGCGGTTGAAAAACTGTTTTTT. The encoded protein is CASSQTDRGAVEKLFF.

The chain couples TRBV29-1 to TRBJ2-1, with D perhaps matching TRBD1 (7 bases). Germline lookup yields CDR1 SQVTM and CDR2 ANQGSEA. The CDR3 totals 15 residues. The germline V and J ends were trimmed by 6 bases and 6 bases, with 21 bases remaining between them. CDR3 amino acids: CSVPLGGGVPNEQFF. CDR3 coding DNA: TGCAGCGTACCCCTTGGAGGGGGCGTCCCCAATGAGCAGTTCTTC.

At least ten counts were recorded for this clonotype. J is TRBJ1-6 and V is TRBV7-2; D is uncertain. V was pared by 8 bases and J by 0 bases, with 11 bases between. The germline CDR1 and CDR2 sequences are SGHTA and FQGNSA. The CDR3 covers 15 residues. CDR3 amino acids: CASAVGSSYNSPLHF. Written as DNA, the CDR3 is TGTGCCAGCGCTGTGGGGAGCTCCTATAATTCACCCCTCCACTTT.

This clonotype was seen ten or more times. V is TRBV2 and J is TRBJ2-7; 8 nucleotides line up with TRBD1. CDR1 and CDR2 from the germline V gene are SNHLY and FYNNEI. The CDR3 spans 15 residues. V shed 7 bases and J 0 bases; nucleotides not matched to a gene: 8. The CDR3 is CASNRDRSRSYEQYF. CDR3 nucleotide sequence: TGTGCCAGCAACCGGGACAGGAGCCGCTCCTACGAGCAGTACTTC.

This clonotype appeared many times. V usage is TRBV20-1 and J usage is TRBJ2-3; 7 bases are shared with TRBD2. V shed 0 bases and J 4 bases; nucleotides not matched to a gene: 7. Germline CDR1 reads DFQATT; CDR2 reads SNEGSKA (reference sequence). The CDR3 covers 15 residues. The CDR3 DNA sequence: TGCAGTGCTAGAGATGGGGGGAGGGCCGCAGATACGCAGTATTTT. This sequence encodes CSARDGGRAADTQYF.

Only a few counts were recorded for this clonotype. The chain combines TRBV6-5 with TRBJ1-1; D is undetermined. CDR1 is MNHEY, CDR2 SVGAGI, per germline. There are 14 residues in the CDR3. Trimming pared 5 bases from V and 4 bases from J, leaving 14 bases between. CDR3 residues: CASSARDRSTEAFF. For the CDR3, the DNA is TGTGCCAGCAGTGCCCGGGATAGGAGCACTGAAGCTTTCTTT.

A word on this clonotype: Just one base apart from a much larger clone, this may be a read error. The chain employs TRBV20-1 and TRBJ1-2; D remains unclear. CDR3 length: 17 amino acids. Per the germline V gene, CDR1 is DFQATT and CDR2 is SNEGSKA (reference sequence). The CDR3 loop is CGARDPVGMGSNYGYTF. DNA for the CDR3: TGCGGTGCTAGAGATCCTGTGGGAATGGGTTCTAACTATGGCTACACCTTC.

This clonotype was seen many times. The chain couples TRBV5-1 to TRBJ2-6; 12 positions match TRBD1. V trimming: 0 bases; J trimming: 2 bases; junction bases outside the gene matches: 6. The germline V gene encodes CDR1 SGHRS and CDR2 YFSETQ. The CDR3 sequence is 19 residues long. The CDR3 DNA reads as TGCGCCAGCAGCTTGGGGGACAGGGGGCTGTTTACTGGGGCCAACGTCCTGACTTTC. Amino acids: CASSLGDRGLFTGANVLTF.

This clonotype has a count of ten or more. This chain uses TRBV11-2 with TRBJ2-2, with 11 bases matching TRBD1. With 3 bases clipped from V and 5 bases from J, the junction kept 11 bases outside the gene matches. From germline, CDR1 is SGHAT and CDR2 FQNNGV. CDR3 length equals 18 residues. CDR3 nucleotide sequence: TGTGCCAGCAGCTTCCGGGACAGGGGGATTCCGGGGACCGGGGAGCTGTTTTTT. The encoded protein is CASSFRDRGIPGTGELFF.

This chain uses TRBV4-3 with TRBJ1-5; D call uncertain. V was shortened by 0 bases and J by 3 bases, with 9 bases between the two germline ends. Germline CDR1 is LGHNA and CDR2 is YSLEER. CDR3 length: 15 amino acids. This chain's CDR3 is CASSQDSTPNQPQHF. The CDR3 coding sequence is TGCGCCAGCAGCCAAGATTCTACGCCCAATCAGCCCCAGCATTTT.

This chain links TRBV4-3 with TRBJ2-1; perhaps TRBD1 as D (8 bases). The germline gives CDR1 LGHNA, CDR2 YSLEER. The V and J ends lost 4 bases and 4 bases respectively, with 17 bases between them. The CDR3 sequence is 16 residues long. The CDR3 nucleotides are TGCGCCAGCAGCCGTCGAACAGGGGGGGGGTACAATGAGCAGTTCTTC. Translation gives CASSRRTGGGYNEQFF.

This clonotype has only a few counts. The genes are TRBV6-2 or TRBV6-3 and TRBJ1-3; the D is unclear. In germline, CDR1 is MNHEY, CDR2 SVGEGT. V shed 7 bases and J shed 1 base, with 2 bases lying between them. The length of the CDR3 is 11 residues. CDR3 residues: CASISGNTIYF. The CDR3 DNA is TGTGCCAGCATTTCTGGAAACACCATATATTTT.

The chain employs TRBV18 and TRBJ2-7; D unclear. Deletions cut 1 base from V and 2 bases from J, with 6 bases between. CDR3 length equals 13 residues. Per the germline V gene, CDR1 is KGHSH and CDR2 is LQKENI. This CDR3 is CASSPQVAYEQYF. For the CDR3, the DNA is TGTGCCAGCTCACCACAGGTTGCCTACGAGCAGTACTTC.

This clonotype was seen repeatedly, ten times or more. V usage is TRBV3-1 and J usage is TRBJ2-5, with a weak D call TRBD2 (5 bases). Germline V gene lookup returns CDR1 LGHDT and CDR2 YNNKEL (reference sequence). CDR3 length: 13 amino acids. V lost 0 bases and J lost 8, with 10 bases in between. In DNA, the CDR3 is TGTGCCAGCAGCCAAGATCTTCCGGGAACCCAGTACTTC. As protein: CASSQDLPGTQYF.

This clonotype was counted ten times or more. In DNA form, the CDR3 reads TGCAGCGTTGTTTTCCCCCCAGGGCGCACTGAAGCTTTCTTT. This gives the protein CSVVFPPGRTEAFF. The V call is TRBV29-1, the J call TRBJ1-1; D may be TRBD1 (5 bases). The CDR3 covers 14 residues. V was shortened by 4 bases and J by 4 bases, with 16 bases between the two germline ends. The germline CDR1 and CDR2 sequences are SQVTM and ANQGSEA.

This clonotype has just one count. V gene TRBV12-3 or TRBV12-4 combines with J gene TRBJ1-1; 7 bases align to TRBD1. CDR3 size: 16 residues. The junction had 8 bases not matched to a gene; V was cut back by 2 bases and J by 2 bases. CDR3 loop: CASSLPLGGANTEAFF. The CDR3 DNA is TGTGCCAGCAGTTTACCCCTAGGGGGCGCAAACACTGAAGCTTTCTTT.

This clonotype was recorded many times. V is TRBV7-8 and J is TRBJ2-1; D is ambiguous. Trimming pared 5 bases from V and 6 bases from J, leaving 11 bases between. Germline V lookup: CDR1 SGHVS, CDR2 FQNEAQ. The CDR3 has 13 amino acids. In nucleotides, the CDR3 is TGTGCCAGCAGCACCCTAAACTCCAATGAGCAGTTCTTC. Translated, it gives CASSTLNSNEQFF.

This clonotype was counted ten times or more. V gene TRBV2 combines with J gene TRBJ2-3, with TRBD1 matching 8 bases. From germline, CDR1 is SNHLY and CDR2 FYNNEI. The J segment lost 4 bases and the V segment lost 6 bases, leaving 6 bases of the junction unmatched. The CDR3 spans 14 residues. CDR3 bases: TGTGCCAGCAGGTCAGGGGGCGGCGCAGATACGCAGTATTTT. The encoded protein is CASRSGGGADTQYF.

This sequence joins TRBV5-6 and TRBJ2-6, with a tentative D call TRBD1 (5 bases). This CDR3 spans 18 amino acids. Trimming took 7 bases from V and 0 from J, leaving 20 bases between them. Germline CDR1 reads SGHDT; CDR2 reads YYEEEE. CDR3 DNA sequence: TGTGCCAGCGGAAATCGGATGAGAGACAGCTCTGGGGCCAACGTCCTGACTTTC. Translation gives CASGNRMRDSSGANVLTF.